These T cell receptor beta chains were read from a single sample in a study of PD-L1 blockade in urothelial cancer. Clones were read by immunoSEQ multiplex PCR, and TCRdb kept only the in-frame ones, dropping some. The table has tens of thousands of clones, roughly 89% seen once. The sample consisted of PBMCs, taken around atezolizumab (anti-PD-L1) treatment. The receptors derive from a man aged 55 to 70 with urothelial cancer. CDR3s include the opening cysteine and the closing phenylalanine or tryptophan. The D gene is left open where the match is weak. Rows give clone size only sometimes, using once, few, many, or a class for an expanded clone.

DNA | CDR3 | J | D | V | size
TGCGCCAGCAGCGGACTAGCGGGAATCACAGATACGCAGTATTTT | CASSGLAGITDTQYF | TRBJ2-3 | TRBD2 | TRBV10-2 | .
TGTGCCAGCAGCTGGGTGGGCTCGGGCACAGATACGCAGTATTTT | CASSWVGSGTDTQYF | TRBJ2-3 | . | TRBV7-9 | .
TGTGCCAGCAGCTCGTACCGGTACGAGCAGTACTTC | CASSSYRYEQYF | TRBJ2-7 | . | TRBV7-2 | .
TGTGCCAGCAGCTTAAGGGGTCAGGGTATTCGTCAGCCCCAGCATTTT | CASSLRGQGIRQPQHF | TRBJ1-5 | . | TRBV7-8 | few
TGCGCCAGCAGTCCGGTTGGGGCCCCGGGCACAGATACGCAGTATTTT | CASSPVGAPGTDTQYF | TRBJ2-3 | . | TRBV5-1 | .
TGTGCCAGCAGCTTTACGGGACAGGGGTCCTATAATTCACCCCTCCACTTT | CASSFTGQGSYNSPLHF | TRBJ1-6 | TRBD1 | TRBV7-9 | .
TGTGCCAGAAGCTTGAACCTCTCCCAGGGGGGCACCCCCTACGAGCAGTACTTC | CARSLNLSQGGTPYEQYF | TRBJ2-7 | . | TRBV5-3 | .
TGTGCCTGGGACAGGATGAACACTGAAGCTTTCTTT | CAWDRMNTEAFF | TRBJ1-1 | . | TRBV30 | few
TGTGCCAGCAGCTTTTATTGGCAAGATGAGCAGTTCTTC | CASSFYWQDEQFF | TRBJ2-1 | . | TRBV7-9 | .
TGTGCCAGCAGCCCCCAGCAGGGTATTAATCAGCCCCAGCATTTT | CASSPQQGINQPQHF | TRBJ1-5 | . | TRBV7-2 | .
TGCGCCAGCAGCCTATCACCGGGATCCCAAGCAAGTGAGCAGTTCTTC | CASSLSPGSQASEQFF | TRBJ2-1 | . | TRBV4-1 | .
TGTGCCAGCAGCTTCGACAGGACTAGCTATGGCTACACCTTC | CASSFDRTSYGYTF | TRBJ1-2 | . | TRBV5-4 | .
TGTGCCAGCATGTACTACGAGCAGTACTTC | CASMYYEQYF | TRBJ2-7 | . | TRBV6-1 | .
TGTGCCAGTAGTCATAGGGGCCTGAACACTGAAGCTTTCTTT | CASSHRGLNTEAFF | TRBJ1-1 | . | TRBV19 | .
TGCGCCAGCAGCTTAGGGAGGTGGGAGGTCACTGAAGCTTTCTTT | CASSLGRWEVTEAFF | TRBJ1-1 | . | TRBV5-1 | .
TGTGCCAGCAGCGATCTGACTAGCGGGCTTTACAATGAGCAGTTCTTC | CASSDLTSGLYNEQFF | TRBJ2-1 | TRBD2 | TRBV7-2 | .
TGTGCCAGCAGCCCTGGTCTAGCTAACTATGGCTACACCTTC | CASSPGLANYGYTF | TRBJ1-2 | . | TRBV5-6 | .
TGCGCCAGCAGCCATGGACAGGGCTACGAGCAGTACTTC | CASSHGQGYEQYF | TRBJ2-7 | TRBD1 | TRBV5-1 | .
TGTGCCAGCTCACGATCGGACAGAGCCTTTAACACCGGGGAGCTGTTTTTT | CASSRSDRAFNTGELFF | TRBJ2-2 | . | TRBV18 | .
TGCGCCAGCAGCCAAGATGGGCTCGGGGAGTCTGGGGCCAACGTCCTGACTTTC | CASSQDGLGESGANVLTF | TRBJ2-6 | . | TRBV4-3 | .
TGTGCCAGCACCTACAGGGGCGAAGGGGGCTACGAGCAGTACTTC | CASTYRGEGGYEQYF | TRBJ2-7 | TRBD1 | TRBV6-6 | .
TGCGCCAGCAGCTTGGAGGGGGGGCCGGTCTACGAGCAGTACTTC | CASSLEGGPVYEQYF | TRBJ2-7 | . | TRBV5-1 | .
TGTGCCAGCGAACAGGCAAAGATTGAAAAACTGTTTTTT | CASEQAKIEKLFF | TRBJ1-4 | . | TRBV5-8 | .
TGTGCCAGCACGCTCCAGGGGGAGATGAACACTGAAGCTTTCTTT | CASTLQGEMNTEAFF | TRBJ1-1 | TRBD1 | TRBV2 | .
TGTGCCAGCGGAAAACCGGGTGGTCGCACTGAAGCTTTCTTT | CASGKPGGRTEAFF | TRBJ1-1 | . | TRBV11-2 | few
TGTGCCAGCAGCAGACCGGGACAACCCGTTGGGGCCAACGTCCTGACTTTC | CASSRPGQPVGANVLTF | TRBJ2-6 | . | TRBV7-9 | few
TGTGCCAGCAGGTGGGGCAGGGGAGGGCCCGGGGAGCTGTTTTTT | CASRWGRGGPGELFF | TRBJ2-2 | . | TRBV6-5 | once
TGTGCCAGCAGTTATCCGGGCAGGGGGCAGACCCAGTACTTC | CASSYPGRGQTQYF | TRBJ2-5 | TRBD1 | TRBV6-5 | .
TGTGCCAGTAGGGCAGCTAACTATGGCTACACCTTC | CASRAANYGYTF | TRBJ1-2 | . | TRBV19 | .
TGCGCCAGCAGCTTGGGGACTAGCGGGACGAAAAACATTCAGTACTTC | CASSLGTSGTKNIQYF | TRBJ2-4 | TRBD2 | TRBV5-1 | .
TGTGCCAGCAGCTTAGAAGCTCAGGGAATTAATCAGCCCCAGCATTTT | CASSLEAQGINQPQHF | TRBJ1-5 | . | TRBV7-8 | .